The 3 T cell receptor beta chains presented below share a single source sample, sequenced in a study of long-term antiretroviral therapy in people with HIV. At the survey level, the v3.0 immunoSEQ assay was run. Sequencing used immunoSEQ multiplex PCR; TCRdb keeps in-frame clones, though not all of them. The sample yields some 22,000 clones, roughly 86% seen once. Sample: unsorted PBMCs, taken 1.3 years after starting antiretroviral therapy. Receptor source: a man between 60 and 75 years old with HIV.

The gene calls are TRBV19 and TRBJ1-2; no reliable D call. The ends were cut back, 5 bases at V and 2 bases at J, with 18 bases in the middle. Germline lookup yields CDR1 LNHDA and CDR2 SQIVND (reference sequence). CDR3 length: 16 amino acids. The CDR3 sequence is CASSGGRGRSNYGYTF. The CDR3 region has the DNA TGTGCCAGTAGTGGCGGGAGAGGCAGAAGCAACTATGGCTACACCTTC.

The genes are TRBV6-6 and TRBJ1-4; D remains ambiguous. The germline V and J ends were trimmed by 0 bases and 10 bases, with 18 bases remaining between them. Germline V gives CDR1 MNHNY, CDR2 SVGAGI (reference sequence). CDR3 length: 16 residues. In nucleotides, the CDR3 is TGTGCCAGCAGTTACTCGAGACGCTCAGTCTTGGGAAAACTGTTTTTT. This codes for CASSYSRRSVLGKLFF.

The chain carries TRBV10-1 and TRBJ2-2; 7 bases align to TRBD1. Germline assignment: CDR1 WNHNN and CDR2 SYGVQD (reference sequence). The CDR3 loop spans 15 amino acids. The J segment lost 4 bases and the V segment lost 4 bases, leaving 6 bases of the junction unmatched. CDR3 in amino acids: CASSGSRGPTGELFF. DNA of the CDR3: TGCGCCAGCAGTGGGTCAAGGGGGCCCACCGGGGAGCTGTTTTTT.